Given below is one T cell receptor beta chain in context. Germline is not matched at one junction end, which may reflect a read error. This sample is drawn from a study of blood T cell repertoires in COVID-19. Across the whole study: The origin of the acute and convalescent COVID-19 samples was the United States, Italy and Spain.

The CDR3 contains 17 residues. Per the germline V gene, CDR1 is SGHNT and CDR2 is YYREEE (reference sequence). Original methodology: Estimates of nucleated cell counts were drawn from the amplification of reference gene primers. The assay was immunoSEQ multiplex PCR, and TCRdb's table has in-frame clones only and misses some. The V and J calls and the clone size are those of that table, but D and trimming were determined from the DNA. The table includes roughly 250,000 clones, approximately 90% detected once. The sequenced sample consisted of peripheral blood. This receptor was taken from a man in his sixties who had recovered from COVID-19. The rearrangement joins TRBV5-4 to TRBJ2-3, with 10 bases matching TRBD2. CDR3: CASSLDIAGGRRDTQYF. Written as DNA, the CDR3 is TGTGCCAGCAGTTTGGATATAGCGGGGGGCCGCCGTGATACGCAGTATTTT.